The clone carrying this TCR beta chain came up many times. The antigen is not known. Using its own MiXCR run on the 5' RACE reads, TCRdb lists one record per CDR3 protein. This sample has more than 250,000 distinct CDR3 sequences, with about 17% found just once. The CDR3 length is 15 residues. Germline V CDR1 and CDR2: SGHRS, YFSETQ. The V end lost 4 bases, the J end lost 2 bases, and 15 bases lay between the germline ends. The source of the sample is a study of T-cell memory formation after mild COVID-19. Study outcomes and limitations: Pre-infection memory held some responding clones, suggesting pre-existing cross-reactive T cells responded.

Specimen: PBMCs or a T cell subset sorted from them (not recorded which). The receptor comes from a man between 18 and 35 years old who had mild COVID-19 (a few samples of this study predate the infection). Cell type and time point are not known. The chain uses TRBV5-1 and TRBJ2-5; TRBD1 is a possible D gene (6 bases). The CDR3 DNA reads as TGCGCCAGCAGCGTGACAGGAGCTCCACAAGAGACCCAGTACTTC. As protein: CASSVTGAPQETQYF.